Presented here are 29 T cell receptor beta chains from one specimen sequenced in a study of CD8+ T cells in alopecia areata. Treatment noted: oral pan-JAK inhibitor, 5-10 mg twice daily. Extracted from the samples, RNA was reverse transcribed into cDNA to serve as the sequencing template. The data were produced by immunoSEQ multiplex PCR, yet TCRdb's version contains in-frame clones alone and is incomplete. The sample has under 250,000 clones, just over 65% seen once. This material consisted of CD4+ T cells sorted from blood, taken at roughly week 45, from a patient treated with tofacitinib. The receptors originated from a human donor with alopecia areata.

Here the CDR3 reads CATSRDAGNEQFF. The CDR3 coding sequence is TGTGCCACCAGCAGAGACGCTGGAAATGAGCAGTTCTTC. The rearrangement joins TRBV15 to TRBJ2-1; D gene uncertain. This CDR3 spans 13 amino acids. V was shortened by 0 bases and J by 7 bases, with 7 bases between the two germline ends. Per the germline V gene, CDR1 is LNHNV and CDR2 is YYDKDF (reference sequence).

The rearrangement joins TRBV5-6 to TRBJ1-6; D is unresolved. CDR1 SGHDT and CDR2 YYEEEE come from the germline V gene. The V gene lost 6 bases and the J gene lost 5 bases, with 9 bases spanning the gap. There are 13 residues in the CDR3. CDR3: CASTWANNSPLHF. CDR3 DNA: TGTGCCAGCACATGGGCCAATAATTCACCCCTCCACTTT.

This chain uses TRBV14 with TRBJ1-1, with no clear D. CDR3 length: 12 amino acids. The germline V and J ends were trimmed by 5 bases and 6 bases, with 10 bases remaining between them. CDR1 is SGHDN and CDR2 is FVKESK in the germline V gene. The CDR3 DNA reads TGTGCCAGCAGCTTCACCCTTGCTGAAGCTTTCTTT. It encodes CASSFTLAEAFF.

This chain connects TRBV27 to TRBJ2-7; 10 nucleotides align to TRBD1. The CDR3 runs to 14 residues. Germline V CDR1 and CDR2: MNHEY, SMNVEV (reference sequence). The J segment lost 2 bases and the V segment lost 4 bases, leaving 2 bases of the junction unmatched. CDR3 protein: CASSSGQGTYEQYF. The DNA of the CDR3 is TGTGCCAGCAGTTCGGGACAGGGGACCTACGAGCAGTACTTC.

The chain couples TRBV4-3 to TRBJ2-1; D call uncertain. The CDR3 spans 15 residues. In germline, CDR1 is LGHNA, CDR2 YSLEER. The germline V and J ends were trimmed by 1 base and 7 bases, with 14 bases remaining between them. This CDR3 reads CASSQVIAGLNEQFF. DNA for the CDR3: TGCGCCAGCAGCCAAGTAATTGCAGGCCTTAATGAGCAGTTCTTC.

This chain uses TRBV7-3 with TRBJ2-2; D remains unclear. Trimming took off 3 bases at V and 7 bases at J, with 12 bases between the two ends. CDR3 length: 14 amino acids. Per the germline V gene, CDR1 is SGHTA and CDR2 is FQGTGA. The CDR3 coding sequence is TGTGCCAGCAGCTTGGCTCCTAGAATCGGGGAGCTGTTTTTT. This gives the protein CASSLAPRIGELFF.

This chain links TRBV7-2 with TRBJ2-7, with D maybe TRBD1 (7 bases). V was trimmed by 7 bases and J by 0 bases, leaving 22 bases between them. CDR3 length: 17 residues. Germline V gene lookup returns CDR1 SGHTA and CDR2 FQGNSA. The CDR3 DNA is TGTGCCAGCACCCTCAGAGGGGGGACAGCCCGCTCCTACGAGCAGTACTTC. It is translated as CASTLRGGTARSYEQYF.

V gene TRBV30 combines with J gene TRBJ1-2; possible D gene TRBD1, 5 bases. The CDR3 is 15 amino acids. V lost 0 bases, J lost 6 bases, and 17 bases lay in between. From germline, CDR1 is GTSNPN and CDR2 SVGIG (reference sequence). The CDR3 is CAWSVSDHMGDGYTF. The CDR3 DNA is TGTGCCTGGAGTGTCTCCGACCATATGGGGGATGGCTACACCTTC. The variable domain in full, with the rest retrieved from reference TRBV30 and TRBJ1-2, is SQTIHQWPATLVQPVGSPLSLECTVEGTSNPNLYWYRQAAGRGLQLLFYSVGIGQISSEVPQNLSASRPQDRQFILSSKKLLLSDSGFYLCAWSVSDHMGDGYTFGSGTRLTVV.

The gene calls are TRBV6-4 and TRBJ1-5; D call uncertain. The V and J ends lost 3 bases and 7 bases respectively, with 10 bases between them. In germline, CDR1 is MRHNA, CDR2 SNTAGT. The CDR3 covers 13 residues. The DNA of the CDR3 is TGTGCCAGCAGTGATGAGACCGGCCAGCCCCAGCATTTT. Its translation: CASSDETGQPQHF.

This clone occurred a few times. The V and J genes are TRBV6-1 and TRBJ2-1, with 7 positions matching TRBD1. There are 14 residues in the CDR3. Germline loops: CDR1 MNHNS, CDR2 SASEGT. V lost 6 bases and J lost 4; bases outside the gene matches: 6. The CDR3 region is CASSHKQGYNEQFF. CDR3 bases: TGTGCCAGCAGCCATAAACAGGGGTACAATGAGCAGTTCTTC.

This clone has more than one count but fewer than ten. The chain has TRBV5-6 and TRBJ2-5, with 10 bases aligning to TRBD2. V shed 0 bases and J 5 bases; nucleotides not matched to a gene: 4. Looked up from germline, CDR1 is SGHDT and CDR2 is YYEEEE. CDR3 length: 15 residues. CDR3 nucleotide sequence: TGTGCCAGCAGCTTGGTAGCGGGGGGACCGGAGACCCAGTACTTC. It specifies CASSLVAGGPETQYF.

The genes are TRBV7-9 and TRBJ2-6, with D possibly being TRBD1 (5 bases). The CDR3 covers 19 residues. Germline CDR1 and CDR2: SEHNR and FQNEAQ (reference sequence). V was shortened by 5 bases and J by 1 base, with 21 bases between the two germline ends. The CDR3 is CASSQLGNARGSGANVLTF. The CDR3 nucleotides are TGTGCCAGCAGCCAGCTAGGCAATGCAAGGGGATCTGGGGCCAACGTCCTGACTTTC.

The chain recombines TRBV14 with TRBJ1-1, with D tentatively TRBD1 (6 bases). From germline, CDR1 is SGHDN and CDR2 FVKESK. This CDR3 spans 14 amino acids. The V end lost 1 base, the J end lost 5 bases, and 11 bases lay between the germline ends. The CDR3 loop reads CASSQVRGQTEAFF. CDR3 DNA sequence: TGTGCCAGCAGCCAAGTGCGGGGGCAAACTGAAGCTTTCTTT. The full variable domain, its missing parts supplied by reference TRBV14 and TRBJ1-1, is EAGVTQFPSHSVIEKGQTVTLRCDPISGHDNLYWYRRVMGKEIKFLLHFVKESKQDESGMPNNRFLAERTGGTYSTLKVQPAELEDSGVYFCASSQVRGQTEAFFGQGTRLTVV.

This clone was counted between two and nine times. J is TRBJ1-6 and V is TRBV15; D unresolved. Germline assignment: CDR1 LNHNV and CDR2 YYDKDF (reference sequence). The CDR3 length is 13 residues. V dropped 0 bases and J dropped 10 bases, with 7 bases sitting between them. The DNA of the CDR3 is TGTGCCACCAGCAGAGATAAGAAGTCACCCCTCCACTTT. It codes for CATSRDKKSPLHF.

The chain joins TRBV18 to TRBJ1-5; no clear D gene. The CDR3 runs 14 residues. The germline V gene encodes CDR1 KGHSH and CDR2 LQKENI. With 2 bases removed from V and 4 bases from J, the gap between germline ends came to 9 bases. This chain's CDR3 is CASSPFGENQPQHF. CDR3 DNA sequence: TGTGCCAGCTCACCATTTGGAGAAAATCAGCCCCAGCATTTT.

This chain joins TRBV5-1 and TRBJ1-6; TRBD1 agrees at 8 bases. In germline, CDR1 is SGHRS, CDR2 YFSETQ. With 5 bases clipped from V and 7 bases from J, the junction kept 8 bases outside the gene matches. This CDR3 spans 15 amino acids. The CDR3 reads CASSPGQGLNSPLHF. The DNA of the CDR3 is TGCGCCAGCAGTCCCGGACAGGGACTAAATTCACCCCTCCACTTT.

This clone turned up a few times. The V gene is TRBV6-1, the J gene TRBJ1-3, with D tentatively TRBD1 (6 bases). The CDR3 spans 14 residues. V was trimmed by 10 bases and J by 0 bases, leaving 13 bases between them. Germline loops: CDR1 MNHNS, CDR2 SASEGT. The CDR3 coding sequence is TGTGCCATCCAGACAGGAAACTCTGGAAACACCATATATTTT. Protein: CAIQTGNSGNTIYF.

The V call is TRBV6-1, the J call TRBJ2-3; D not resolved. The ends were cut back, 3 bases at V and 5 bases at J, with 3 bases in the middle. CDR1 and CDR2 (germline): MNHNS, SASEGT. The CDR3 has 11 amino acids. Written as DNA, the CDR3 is TGTGCCAGCAGTGAGCGAGATACGCAGTATTTT. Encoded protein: CASSERDTQYF.

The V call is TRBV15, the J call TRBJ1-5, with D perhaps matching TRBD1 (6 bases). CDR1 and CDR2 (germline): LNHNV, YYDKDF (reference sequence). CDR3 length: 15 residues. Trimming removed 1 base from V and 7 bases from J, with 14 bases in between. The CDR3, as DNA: TGTGCCACCAGCAGAGGCACAGGGATGGAGCAGCCCCAGCATTTT. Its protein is CATSRGTGMEQPQHF.

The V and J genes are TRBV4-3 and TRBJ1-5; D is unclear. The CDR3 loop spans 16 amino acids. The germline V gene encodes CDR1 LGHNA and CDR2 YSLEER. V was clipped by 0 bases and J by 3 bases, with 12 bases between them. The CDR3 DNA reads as TGCGCCAGCAGCCAAGAGATGGCCAGCTTCAATCAGCCCCAGCATTTT. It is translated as CASSQEMASFNQPQHF.

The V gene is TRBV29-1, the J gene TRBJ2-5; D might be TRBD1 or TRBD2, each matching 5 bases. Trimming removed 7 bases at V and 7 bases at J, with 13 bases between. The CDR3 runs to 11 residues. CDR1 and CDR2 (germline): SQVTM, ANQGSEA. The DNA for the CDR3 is TGCAGCGAAAACTTTGGGGGGACCCAGTACTTC. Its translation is CSENFGGTQYF.

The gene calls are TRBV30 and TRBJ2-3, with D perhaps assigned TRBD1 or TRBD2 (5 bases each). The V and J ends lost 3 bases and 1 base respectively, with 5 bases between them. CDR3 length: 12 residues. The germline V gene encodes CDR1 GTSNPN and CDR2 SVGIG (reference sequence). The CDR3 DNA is TGTGCCTGGAGGGGGGGCACAGATACGCAGTATTTT. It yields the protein CAWRGGTDTQYF.

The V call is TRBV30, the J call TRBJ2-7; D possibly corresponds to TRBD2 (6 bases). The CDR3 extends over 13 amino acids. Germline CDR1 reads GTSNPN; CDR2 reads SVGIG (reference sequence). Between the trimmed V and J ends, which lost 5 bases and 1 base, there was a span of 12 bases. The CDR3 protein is CAWRSGPSYEQYF. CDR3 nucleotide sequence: TGTGCCTGGCGCAGCGGGCCGTCCTACGAGCAGTACTTC.

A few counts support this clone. CDR3 residues: CASSPTVYNEQFF. In DNA form, the CDR3 reads TGTGCCAGCAGCCCTACAGTATACAATGAGCAGTTCTTC. The rearrangement links TRBV7-2 to TRBJ2-1; D is uncertain. Trimming took off 5 bases at V and 4 bases at J, with 9 bases between the two ends. The V gene's germline CDR1 is SGHTA and CDR2 FQGNSA. This CDR3 contains 13 residues.

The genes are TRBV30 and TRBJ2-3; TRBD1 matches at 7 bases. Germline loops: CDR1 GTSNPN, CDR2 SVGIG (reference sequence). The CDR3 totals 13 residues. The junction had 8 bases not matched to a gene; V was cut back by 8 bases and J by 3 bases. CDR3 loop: CAGDRDGTDTQYF. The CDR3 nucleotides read TGTGCCGGCGACAGGGATGGGACAGATACGCAGTATTTT.

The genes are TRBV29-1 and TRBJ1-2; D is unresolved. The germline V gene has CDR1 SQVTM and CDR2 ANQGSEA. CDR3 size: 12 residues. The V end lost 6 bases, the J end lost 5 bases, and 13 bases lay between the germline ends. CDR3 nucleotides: TGCAGCGTCTTGACCGTCGGATATGGCTACACCTTC. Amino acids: CSVLTVGYGYTF.

The CDR3 loop is CASSFSRSGEGYEQYF. The DNA of the CDR3 is TGTGCCAGCAGTTTTAGTCGATCGGGGGAGGGATACGAGCAGTACTTC. This chain uses TRBV27 with TRBJ2-7, with 7 nucleotides matching TRBD2. CDR1 is MNHEY, CDR2 SMNVEV, per germline (reference sequence). The CDR3 sequence is 16 residues long. With 3 bases clipped from V and 4 bases from J, the junction kept 12 bases outside the gene matches.

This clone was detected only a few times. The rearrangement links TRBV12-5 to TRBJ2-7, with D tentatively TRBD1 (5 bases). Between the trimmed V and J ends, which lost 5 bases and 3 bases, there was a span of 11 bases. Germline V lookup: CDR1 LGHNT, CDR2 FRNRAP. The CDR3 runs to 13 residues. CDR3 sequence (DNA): TGTGCTAGTGGTGCCTCAACAGGCTACGAGCAGTACTTC. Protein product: CASGASTGYEQYF.

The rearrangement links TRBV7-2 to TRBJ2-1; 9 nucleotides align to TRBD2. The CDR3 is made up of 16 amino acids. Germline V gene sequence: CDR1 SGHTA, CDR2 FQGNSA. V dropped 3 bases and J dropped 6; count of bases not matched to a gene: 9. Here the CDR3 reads CASSFVVAGGRNEQFF. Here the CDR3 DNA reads TGTGCCAGCAGCTTTGTTGTGGCGGGGGGGCGCAATGAGCAGTTCTTC.